Below, one TCR beta chain is given with its context. The data derive from a study of blood T cell repertoires in COVID-19. On the study more broadly: The origin of the acute and convalescent COVID-19 samples was the United States, Italy and Spain. Sources were T cells, B-cell-depleted T cells, or PBMCs; the material itself was cDNA or gDNA.

This CDR3 is 16 amino acids long. Trimming removed 6 bases from V and 1 base from J, with 18 bases in between. The germline V gene has CDR1 SNHLY and CDR2 FYNNEI. Enrollment of patients from Seattle took place during active infection, with longitudinal follow-up. Authors' processing steps: Reference gene primer amplification yielded estimated nucleated cell counts. The data were produced by immunoSEQ multiplex PCR, yet TCRdb's version contains in-frame clones alone and is incomplete. That table furnishes V, J and clone size, whereas the DNA furnished D and trimming. Seen here are over 70,000 clones, 75% to 80% observed once, and the top ten hold under 2.5%.

Source material: peripheral blood. This receptor was identified in a man aged 65-85 years with COVID-19, enrolled during active disease. The rearrangement uses TRBV2 and TRBJ2-5; possibly TRBD2 for D (6 bases). CDR3 amino acids: CASRELETSGQETQYF. The CDR3 nucleotides read TGTGCCAGCAGGGAACTAGAGACTAGTGGCCAAGAGACCCAGTACTTC.